The rows below give T cell receptor beta chains drawn from one sample of a study of blood T cell repertoires in COVID-19. Measured with immunoSEQ multiplex PCR; TCRdb has only the in-frame clones, and not every one. This sample has around 150,000 clones, with around 74% found just once. Specimen: peripheral blood. These receptor sequences come from a man in his 70s with acute or convalescent COVID-19. The CDR3 runs from the conserved cysteine through the conserved F or W. A D gene is named only where the DNA matches it firmly. Clone size appears in some rows only: once, few, many, or a class for an expanded clone.

v_call	clone_size	j_call	d_call	cdr3_nt	cdr3_aa
TRBV29-1	few	TRBJ1-1	-	TGCAGCGTTGAAGAGGGCAACGGGATCAGTGCTTTCTTT	CSVEEGNGISAFF
TRBV14	-	TRBJ1-2	TRBD1	TGTGCCAGCAGCCATGAACAGGGGGCGGGCTATGGCTACACCTTC	CASSHEQGAGYGYTF
TRBV19	-	TRBJ1-2	-	TGTGCCAGTAGTCTACAGGGTTTAAACTATGGCTACACCTTC	CASSLQGLNYGYTF
TRBV19	-	TRBJ1-3	-	TGTGCCAGTACCCCATTAGTCCAGGCTGGAAACACCATATATTTT	CASTPLVQAGNTIYF
TRBV11-2	-	TRBJ1-1	TRBD1	TGTGCCAGCAGCTTAGAGGGGACAGGGAAGAACACTGAAGCTTTCTTT	CASSLEGTGKNTEAFF
TRBV5-4	-	TRBJ1-1	-	TGTGCCAGCAGCTTGGAATTCCAGGGAGGAACTGAAGCTTTCTTT	CASSLEFQGGTEAFF
TRBV18	-	TRBJ1-1	TRBD1	TGTGCCAGCTCACCGACACCGACAGGGGACACTGAAGCTTTCTTT	CASSPTPTGDTEAFF
TRBV14	-	TRBJ1-1	-	TGTGCCAGCAGCCCCAATGCCGCTCCCGGGATTGAAGCTTTCTTT	CASSPNAAPGIEAFF
TRBV7-2	-	TRBJ1-2	-	TGTGCCAGCAGCCCCCCCGCCCAGGGAGGCGGCTACACCTTC	CASSPPAQGGGYTF
TRBV27	-	TRBJ2-1	TRBD2	TGTGCCAGCAGTTTTTCTGCTAGCGGGAGCGGTGAGCAGTTCTTC	CASSFSASGSGEQFF
TRBV30	-	TRBJ2-5	TRBD2	TGTGCCTGGAGTCCTAGCGGAGTGTGGGAGACCCAGTACTTC	CAWSPSGVWETQYF
TRBV2	once	TRBJ2-2	TRBD1	TGTGCCAGCAGTTCCTCCGGGACAGTGAACACCGGGGAGCTGTTTTTT	CASSSSGTVNTGELFF
TRBV28	-	TRBJ1-2	TRBD1	TGTGCCAGCAGTATCGGACAGGGTAACTATGGCTACACCTTC	CASSIGQGNYGYTF
TRBV13	once	TRBJ2-7	-	TGTGCCAGCAGCTTTGCCGGGCTCCGGGGCGAGCAGTACTTC	CASSFAGLRGEQYF
TRBV27	-	TRBJ1-4	-	TGTGCCAGCGGAAGACAGTTGACTAATGAAAAACTGTTTTTT	CASGRQLTNEKLFF
TRBV7-2	-	TRBJ2-5	-	TGTGCCAGCAGCTTCAGACAGGGAGGTGGGGAGACCCAGTACTTC	CASSFRQGGGETQYF
TRBV7-9	-	TRBJ2-5	-	TGTGCCAGCAGCTTAAGACCGGGACAAACAGGGGAGACCCAGTACTTC	CASSLRPGQTGETQYF
TRBV10-1	-	TRBJ2-5	-	TGCGCCAGCAGTGATTCGCAGGGGACCGAGACCCAGTACTTC	CASSDSQGTETQYF
TRBV5-1	-	TRBJ2-3	TRBD1	TGCGCCAGCAGCTTGGGGACAGGGGGCGGGACAGATACGCAGTATTTT	CASSLGTGGGTDTQYF
TRBV5-6	-	TRBJ2-1	-	TGTGCCAGCAGCTTGTTCCAGGGCCTCTACAATGAGCAGTTCTTC	CASSLFQGLYNEQFF
TRBV12-2	few	TRBJ1-1	-	TGTGCAAGTCGCTTAAGAGCGGGGGGACCTTTCTTT	CASRLRAGGPFF
TRBV5-1	-	TRBJ1-1	-	TGCGCCAGCAGCTACCGAGGTAACACTGAAGCTTTCTTT	CASSYRGNTEAFF
TRBV25-1	-	TRBJ1-1	-	TGTGCCAGCAGTGAAGGCTTCTACACTGAAGCTTTCTTT	CASSEGFYTEAFF
TRBV19	few	TRBJ1-5	-	TGTGCCAGTAGCCAAGGACAGCATCATCAGCCCCAGCATTTT	CASSQGQHHQPQHF
TRBV4-3	-	TRBJ1-3	-	TGCGCCAGCAGCCCGTCCTTCGGTGGAAACACCATATATTTT	CASSPSFGGNTIYF
TRBV9	once	TRBJ2-3	-	TGTGCCAGCAGCGTACGCGGGATCCACGGAGATACGCAGTATTTT	CASSVRGIHGDTQYF
TRBV12-5	-	TRBJ1-5	TRBD1	TGTGCTAGTGGTTCCAGGACAGGGGAAAATCAGCCCCAGCATTTT	CASGSRTGENQPQHF
TRBV2	-	TRBJ1-5	-	TGTGCCAGCAGTGATGGGGAGTGGAAGCCCCAGCATTTT	CASSDGEWKPQHF
TRBV5-4	-	TRBJ2-7	-	TGTGCCAGCAGCTTGGGACATACCTCCTACGAGCAGTACTTC	CASSLGHTSYEQYF
TRBV5-1	-	TRBJ2-3	TRBD1	TGCGCCAGCAGCCAAGGGACAGGGGGGGCAGATACGCAGTATTTT	CASSQGTGGADTQYF
TRBV5-4	-	TRBJ2-3	TRBD2	TGTGCCAGCAGCTATCACCGGACTAGCGGGGCCACAGATACGCAGTATTTT	CASSYHRTSGATDTQYF
TRBV7-9	-	TRBJ2-7	-	TGTGCCAGCAGCTTCTTCGTAGGGGGGGTCAACGAGCAGTACTTC	CASSFFVGGVNEQYF
TRBV27	-	TRBJ2-3	TRBD1	TGTGCCAGCAGTTTAATACAGGGGGCCGGCACAGATACGCAGTATTTT	CASSLIQGAGTDTQYF
TRBV2	-	TRBJ1-6	-	TGTGCCAGCAGTGAAAGGCAGGGGAGCAGATCACCCCTCCACTTT	CASSERQGSRSPLHF
TRBV20-1	-	TRBJ1-5	-	TGCAGTGCCAGTACCGGGGATAGCAATCAGCCCCAGCATTTT	CSASTGDSNQPQHF
TRBV18	-	TRBJ2-3	TRBD2	TGTGCCAGCTCACCTTCGACTAGCGGGGGAGGAAGTACGCAGTATTTT	CASSPSTSGGGSTQYF
TRBV5-4	-	TRBJ2-1	TRBD2	TGTGCCAGCAGCTTGAGGACTAGCGGAGGGGAGCAGTTCTTC	CASSLRTSGGEQFF